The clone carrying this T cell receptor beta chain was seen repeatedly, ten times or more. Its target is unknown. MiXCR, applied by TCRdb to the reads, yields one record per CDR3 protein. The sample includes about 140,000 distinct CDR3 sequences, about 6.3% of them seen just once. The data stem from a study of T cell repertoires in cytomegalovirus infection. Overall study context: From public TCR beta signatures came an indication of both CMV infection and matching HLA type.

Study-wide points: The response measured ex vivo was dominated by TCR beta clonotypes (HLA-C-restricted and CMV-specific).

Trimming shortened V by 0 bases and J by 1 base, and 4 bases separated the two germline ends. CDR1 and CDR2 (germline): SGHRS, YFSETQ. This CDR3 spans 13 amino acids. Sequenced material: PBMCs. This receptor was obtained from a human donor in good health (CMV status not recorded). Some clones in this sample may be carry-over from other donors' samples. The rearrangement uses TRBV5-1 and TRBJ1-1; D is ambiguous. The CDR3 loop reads CASSLATNTEAFF. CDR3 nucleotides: TGCGCCAGCAGCTTGGCAACGAACACTGAAGCTTTCTTT.